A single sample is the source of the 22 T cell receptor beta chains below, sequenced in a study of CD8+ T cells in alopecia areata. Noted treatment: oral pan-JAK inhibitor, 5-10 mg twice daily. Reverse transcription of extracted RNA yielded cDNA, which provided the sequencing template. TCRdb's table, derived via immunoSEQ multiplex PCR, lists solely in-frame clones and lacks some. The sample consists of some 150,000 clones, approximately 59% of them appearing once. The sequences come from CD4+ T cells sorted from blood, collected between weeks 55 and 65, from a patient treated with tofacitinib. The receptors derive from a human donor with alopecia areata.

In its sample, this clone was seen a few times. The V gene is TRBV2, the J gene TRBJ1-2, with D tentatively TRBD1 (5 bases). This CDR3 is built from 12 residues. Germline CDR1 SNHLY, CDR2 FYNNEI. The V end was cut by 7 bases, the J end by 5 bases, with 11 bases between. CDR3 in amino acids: CASKKGTYGYTF. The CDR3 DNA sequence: TGTGCCAGCAAGAAGGGGACTTATGGCTACACCTTC.

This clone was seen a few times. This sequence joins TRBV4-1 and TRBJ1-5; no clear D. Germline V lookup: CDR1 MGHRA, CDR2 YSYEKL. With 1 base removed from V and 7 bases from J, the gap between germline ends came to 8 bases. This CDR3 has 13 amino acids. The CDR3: CASSQAGDQPQHF. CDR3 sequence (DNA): TGCGCCAGCAGCCAAGCGGGCGACCAGCCCCAGCATTTT.

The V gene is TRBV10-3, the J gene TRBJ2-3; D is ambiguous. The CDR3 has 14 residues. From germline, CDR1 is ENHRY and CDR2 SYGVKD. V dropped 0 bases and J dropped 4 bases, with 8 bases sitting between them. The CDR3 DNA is TGTGCCATCAGTGAGTCTTGGCCGTCAGATACGCAGTATTTT. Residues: CAISESWPSDTQYF.

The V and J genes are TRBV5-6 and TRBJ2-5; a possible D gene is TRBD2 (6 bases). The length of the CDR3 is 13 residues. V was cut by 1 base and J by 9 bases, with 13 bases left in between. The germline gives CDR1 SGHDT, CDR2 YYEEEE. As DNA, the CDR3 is TGTGCCAGCAGCTTGCCCGGGGACTTGTCCCAGTACTTC. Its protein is CASSLPGDLSQYF. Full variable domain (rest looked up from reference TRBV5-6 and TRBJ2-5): DAGVTQSPTHLIKTRGQQVTLRCSPKSGHDTVSWYQQALGQGPQFIFQYYEEEERQRGNFPDRFSGHQFPNYSSELNVNALLLGDSALYLCASSLPGDLSQYFGPGTRLLVL.

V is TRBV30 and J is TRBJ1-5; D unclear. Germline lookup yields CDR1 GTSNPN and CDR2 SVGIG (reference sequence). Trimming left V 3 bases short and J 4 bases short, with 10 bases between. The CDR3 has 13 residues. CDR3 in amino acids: CAWSAQNNQPQHF. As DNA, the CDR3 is TGTGCCTGGAGCGCACAAAATAATCAGCCCCAGCATTTT. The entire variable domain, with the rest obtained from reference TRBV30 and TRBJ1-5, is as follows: SQTIHQWPATLVQPVGSPLSLECTVEGTSNPNLYWYRQAAGRGLQLLFYSVGIGQISSEVPQNLSASRPQDRQFILSSKKLLLSDSGFYLCAWSAQNNQPQHFGDGTRLSIL.

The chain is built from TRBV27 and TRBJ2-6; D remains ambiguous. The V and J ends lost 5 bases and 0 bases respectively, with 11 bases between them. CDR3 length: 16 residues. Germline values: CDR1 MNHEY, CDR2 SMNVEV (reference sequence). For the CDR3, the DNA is TGTGCCAGCAGTACCGACTCGAGCTCTGGGGCCAACGTCCTGACTTTC. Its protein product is CASSTDSSSGANVLTF.

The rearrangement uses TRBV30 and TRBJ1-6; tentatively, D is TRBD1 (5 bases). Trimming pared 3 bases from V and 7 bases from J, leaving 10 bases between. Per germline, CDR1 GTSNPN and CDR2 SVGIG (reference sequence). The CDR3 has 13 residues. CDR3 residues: CAWRGVGNSPLHF. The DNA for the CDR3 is TGTGCCTGGAGGGGGGTGGGGAATTCACCCCTCCACTTT.

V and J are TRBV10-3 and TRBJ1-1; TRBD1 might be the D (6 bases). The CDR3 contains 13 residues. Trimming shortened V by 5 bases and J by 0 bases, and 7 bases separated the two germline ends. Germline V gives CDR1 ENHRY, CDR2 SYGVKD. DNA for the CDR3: TGTGCCATCAGTACAGGGATGAACACTGAAGCTTTCTTT. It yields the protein CAISTGMNTEAFF.

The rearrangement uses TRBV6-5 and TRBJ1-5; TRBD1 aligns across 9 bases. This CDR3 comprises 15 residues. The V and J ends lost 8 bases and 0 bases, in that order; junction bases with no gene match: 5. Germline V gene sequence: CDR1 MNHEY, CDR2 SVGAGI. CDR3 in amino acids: CASPRDRDSNQPQHF. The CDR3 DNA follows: TGTGCCAGCCCCAGGGACAGGGATAGCAATCAGCCCCAGCATTTT.

The CDR3 loop reads CAIRTSGAPSYNEQFF. CDR3 coding DNA: TGTGCCATCCGGACTAGCGGGGCCCCCTCCTACAATGAGCAGTTCTTC. V is TRBV10-3 and J is TRBJ2-1; 12 bases line up with TRBD2. The CDR3 extends over 16 amino acids. Germline-derived CDR1 and CDR2 are ENHRY and SYGVKD. The ends lost 8 bases at V and 0 bases at J; junction bases unmatched: 5.

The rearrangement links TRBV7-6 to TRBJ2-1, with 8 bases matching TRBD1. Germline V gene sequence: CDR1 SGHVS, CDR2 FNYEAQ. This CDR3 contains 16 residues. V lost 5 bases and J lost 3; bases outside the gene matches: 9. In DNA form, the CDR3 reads TGTGCCAGCAGCCAGGCCGCGGGACAGGTCTACAATGAGCAGTTCTTC. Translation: CASSQAAGQVYNEQFF. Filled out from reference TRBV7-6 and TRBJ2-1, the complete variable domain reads GAGVSQSPRYKVTKRGQDVALRCDPISGHVSLYWYRQALGQGPEFLTYFNYEAQQDKSGLPNDRFSAERPEGSISTLTIQRTEQRDSAMYRCASSQAAGQVYNEQFFGPGTRLTVL.

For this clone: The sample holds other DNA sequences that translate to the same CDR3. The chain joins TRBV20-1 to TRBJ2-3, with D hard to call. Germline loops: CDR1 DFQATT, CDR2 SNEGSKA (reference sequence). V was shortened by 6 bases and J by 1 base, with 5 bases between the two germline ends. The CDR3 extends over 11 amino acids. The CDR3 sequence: CSAVGTDTQYF. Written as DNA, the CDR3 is TGCAGTGCGGTGGGCACAGATACGCAGTATTTT.

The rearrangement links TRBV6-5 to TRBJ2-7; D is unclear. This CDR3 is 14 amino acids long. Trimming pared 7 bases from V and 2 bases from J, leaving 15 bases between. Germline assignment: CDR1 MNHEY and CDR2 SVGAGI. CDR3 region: CASTENEIPYEQYF. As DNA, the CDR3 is TGTGCCAGCACTGAAAATGAGATACCCTACGAGCAGTACTTC.

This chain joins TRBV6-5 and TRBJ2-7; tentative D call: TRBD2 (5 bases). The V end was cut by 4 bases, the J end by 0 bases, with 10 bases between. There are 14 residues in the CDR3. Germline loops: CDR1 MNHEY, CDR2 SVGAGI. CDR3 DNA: TGTGCCAGCAGTTTCGAGGGCATCTCCTACGAGCAGTACTTC. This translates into CASSFEGISYEQYF.

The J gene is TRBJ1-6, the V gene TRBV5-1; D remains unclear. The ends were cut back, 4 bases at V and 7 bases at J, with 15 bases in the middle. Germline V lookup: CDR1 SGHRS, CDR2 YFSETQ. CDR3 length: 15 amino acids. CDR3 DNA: TGCGCCAGCAGCCCCGAGGCCGAAGGAAATTCACCCCTCCACTTT. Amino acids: CASSPEAEGNSPLHF.

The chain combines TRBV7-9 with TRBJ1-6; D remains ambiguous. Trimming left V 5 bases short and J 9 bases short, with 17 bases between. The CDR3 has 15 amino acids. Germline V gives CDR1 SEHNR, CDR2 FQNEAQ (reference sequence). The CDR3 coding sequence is TGTGCCAGCAGCCGAGACGGAAGTTCTGGTTCACCCCTCCACTTT. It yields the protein CASSRDGSSGSPLHF.

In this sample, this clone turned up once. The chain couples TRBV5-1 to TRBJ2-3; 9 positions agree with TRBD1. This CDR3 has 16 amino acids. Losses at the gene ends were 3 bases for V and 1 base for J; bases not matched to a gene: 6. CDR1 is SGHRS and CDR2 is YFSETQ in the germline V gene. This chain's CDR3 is CASSSLTGGGTDTQYF. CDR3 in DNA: TGCGCCAGCAGCTCCCTGACAGGGGGGGGCACAGATACGCAGTATTTT.

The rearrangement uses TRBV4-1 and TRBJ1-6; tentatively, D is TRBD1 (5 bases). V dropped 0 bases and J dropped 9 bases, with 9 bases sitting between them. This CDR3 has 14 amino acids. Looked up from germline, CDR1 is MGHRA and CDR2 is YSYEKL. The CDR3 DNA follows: TGCGCCAGCAGCCAAGAGCAAGGGGTTTCACCCCTCCACTTT. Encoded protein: CASSQEQGVSPLHF.

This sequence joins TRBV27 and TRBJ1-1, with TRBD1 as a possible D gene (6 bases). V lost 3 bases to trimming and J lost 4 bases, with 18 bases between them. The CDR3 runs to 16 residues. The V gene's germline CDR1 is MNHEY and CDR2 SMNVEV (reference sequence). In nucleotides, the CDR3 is TGTGCCAGCAGTTTCGACCGCTCAGGGGCCTCCACTGAAGCTTTCTTT. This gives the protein CASSFDRSGASTEAFF.

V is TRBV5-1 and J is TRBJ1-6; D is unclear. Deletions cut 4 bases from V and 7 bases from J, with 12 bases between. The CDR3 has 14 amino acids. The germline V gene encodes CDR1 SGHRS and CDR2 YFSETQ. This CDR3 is CASSAARPNSPLHF. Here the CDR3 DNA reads TGCGCCAGCAGCGCCGCCCGTCCCAATTCACCCCTCCACTTT. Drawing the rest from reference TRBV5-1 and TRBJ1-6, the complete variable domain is KAGVTQTPRYLIKTRGQQVTLSCSPISGHRSVSWYQQTPGQGLQFLFEYFSETQRNKGNFPGRFSGRQFSNSRSEMNVSTLELGDSALYLCASSAARPNSPLHFGNGTRLTVT.

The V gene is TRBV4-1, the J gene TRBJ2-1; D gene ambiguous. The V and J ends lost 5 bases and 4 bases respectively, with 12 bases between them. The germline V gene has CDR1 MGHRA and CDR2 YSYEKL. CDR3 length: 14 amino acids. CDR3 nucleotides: TGCGCCAGCAGCTCCCCGGGCCTTTACAATGAGCAGTTCTTC. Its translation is CASSSPGLYNEQFF.

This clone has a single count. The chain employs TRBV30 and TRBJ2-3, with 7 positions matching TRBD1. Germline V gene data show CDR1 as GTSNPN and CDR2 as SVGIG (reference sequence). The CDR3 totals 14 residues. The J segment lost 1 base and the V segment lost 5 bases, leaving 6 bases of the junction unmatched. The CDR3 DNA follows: TGTGCCTGGCAAGAGGACAGGCGCACAGATACGCAGTATTTT. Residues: CAWQEDRRTDTQYF.